This T cell receptor (beta chain) was identified during a study of beta chain features in type 1 diabetes. General study points: Among patients with Type 1 diabetes, TCRB CDR3s were moderately but significantly shorter in every one of the four CD4+ subsets.

The study reverse transcribed the entire isolated RNA, so it sequenced expressed TCRB transcripts. Sequenced by immunoSEQ multiplex PCR; TCRdb stores in-frame clones only, minus some. The sample includes around 310,000 clones, about 13% seen only once; the top ten take roughly 0.015%. The CDR3 is 14 residues long. V was pared by 3 bases and J by 3 bases, with 4 bases of the junction left unmatched. Germline lookup yields CDR1 SGDLS and CDR2 YYNGEE. This clone showed up just a few times. Its antigen remains unidentified. The same CDR3 can be traced to other DNA sequences in this sample. The chain couples TRBV9 to TRBJ2-7, with TRBD1 matching over 9 bases. The sequencing sample was made of naive CD4+ T cells from blood. The sequence derives from a woman younger than 30 with type 1 diabetes. The CDR3 spells CASSATGGGYEQYF. DNA for the CDR3: TGTGCCAGCAGCGCGACAGGGGGAGGCTACGAGCAGTACTTC.